These 30 T cell receptor beta chains were sequenced from one sample in a study of blood T cell repertoires in COVID-19. Method: immunoSEQ multiplex PCR; TCRdb's copy keeps in-frame clones and lacks some. This table has tens of thousands of clones, under 80% appearing once. The specimen was peripheral blood. These receptors all stem from a man aged 65-85 years with COVID-19, enrolled during active disease.

The chain couples TRBV18 to TRBJ2-1, with 8 bases matching TRBD2. Germline CDR1 KGHSH, CDR2 LQKENI. The CDR3 runs 14 residues. V lost 4 bases and J lost 7; bases outside the gene matches: 6. The CDR3 here is CASSQSGSRNEQFF. The CDR3 DNA sequence: TGTGCCAGCTCACAAAGCGGGAGTCGAAATGAGCAGTTCTTC.

The chain has TRBV9 and TRBJ1-5, with D hard to call. CDR3 length equals 16 residues. Germline CDR1 reads SGDLS; CDR2 reads YYNGEE. V shed 0 bases and J shed 0 bases, with 10 bases lying between them. CDR3 nucleotides: TGTGCCAGCAGCGTAGGGAACAGTAATAGCAATCAGCCCCAGCATTTT. Amino acid sequence: CASSVGNSNSNQPQHF. The full variable domain, rest sourced from reference TRBV9 and TRBJ1-5, is DSGVTQTPKHLITATGQRVTLRCSPRSGDLSVYWYQQSLDQGLQFLIQYYNGEERAKGNILERFSAQQFPDLHSELNLSSLELGDSALYFCASSVGNSNSNQPQHFGDGTRLSIL.

CDR3 region: CASSSPTGVREKLFF. The CDR3 nucleotides are TGTGCCAGCAGCTCCCCGACAGGGGTTCGAGAAAAACTGTTTTTT. The V gene is TRBV11-2, the J gene TRBJ1-4; 8 nucleotides align to TRBD1. Germline V gene lookup returns CDR1 SGHAT and CDR2 FQNNGV. The CDR3 runs 15 residues. Losses at the gene ends were 4 bases for V and 8 bases for J; bases not matched to a gene: 9.

The CDR3 spells CASSGGSTSGETQYF. In DNA, the CDR3 is TGTGCCAGCAGTGGAGGGTCAACTTCAGGGGAGACCCAGTACTTC. The rearrangement links TRBV28 to TRBJ2-5; D perhaps matches TRBD2 (6 bases). The CDR3 spans 15 residues. V lost 5 bases and J lost 5, with 18 bases in between. Germline V gene sequence: CDR1 MDHEN, CDR2 SYDVKM.

The V and J genes are TRBV28 and TRBJ2-3; no firm D call. There are 15 residues in the CDR3. V was trimmed by 2 bases and J by 0 bases, leaving 9 bases between them. Germline V gives CDR1 MDHEN, CDR2 SYDVKM. CDR3 in DNA: TGTGCCAGCAGTTTAGAATGGCTGAGCACAGATACGCAGTATTTT. Translating gives CASSLEWLSTDTQYF.

The rearrangement joins TRBV28 to TRBJ2-4; 10 nucleotides line up with TRBD2. This CDR3 is 15 amino acids long. From germline, CDR1 is MDHEN and CDR2 SYDVKM. The V gene end was trimmed by 5 bases and the J gene end by 8 bases; junction bases not matched to a gene: 9. The CDR3 DNA follows: TGTGCCAGCAGTCCCGCTAGCGGGAGTGGAGACATTCAGTACTTC. It is translated as CASSPASGSGDIQYF.

The chain has TRBV10-3 and TRBJ2-2; maybe TRBD2 (6 bases). CDR1 and CDR2 (germline): ENHRY, SYGVKD. Trimming left V 7 bases short and J 6 bases short, with 21 bases between. This CDR3 is 16 amino acids long. CDR3 DNA sequence: TGTGCCATCACGATTGGTGCGGGAAAGGGAGCCGGGGAGCTGTTTTTT. Translation gives CAITIGAGKGAGELFF.

The V call is TRBV30, the J call TRBJ1-1; D remains ambiguous. This CDR3 is built from 13 residues. Germline CDR1 GTSNPN, CDR2 SVGIG (reference sequence). V was pared by 0 bases and J by 5 bases, with 10 bases between. CDR3: CAWSVEGGTEAFF. The CDR3 coding sequence is TGTGCCTGGAGTGTAGAGGGTGGGACTGAAGCTTTCTTT.

The DNA for the CDR3 is TGTGCCAGCAGCTCCCGGGGGAGGGGGGGATACGAGCAGTACTTC. Residues: CASSSRGRGGYEQYF. The rearrangement joins TRBV6-5 to TRBJ2-7; a possible D gene is TRBD2 (7 bases). V lost 6 bases and J lost 4, with 19 bases in between. The germline gives CDR1 MNHEY, CDR2 SVGAGI. CDR3 length equals 15 residues.

This clone was observed a few times. The chain couples TRBV19 to TRBJ2-7; 9 positions agree with TRBD1. The CDR3 length is 19 residues. Germline CDR1 LNHDA, CDR2 SQIVND (reference sequence). J gave up 5 bases and V 9 bases, and 26 bases lay outside the gene matches. The CDR3 sequence: CASNPKAEPTGTGIHEQYF. The CDR3 DNA reads as TGTGCCAGCAACCCGAAAGCCGAACCAACCGGGACAGGGATCCACGAGCAGTACTTC.

This clone was detected only a few times. This chain connects TRBV6-5 to TRBJ1-4; D not certain. From germline, CDR1 is MNHEY and CDR2 SVGAGI. The CDR3 runs to 14 residues. V was shortened by 2 bases and J by 0 bases, with 4 bases between the two germline ends. CDR3 residues: CASSYRATNEKLFF. CDR3 bases: TGTGCCAGCAGTTACCGCGCAACTAATGAAAAACTGTTTTTT.

V usage is TRBV6-2 or TRBV6-3 and J usage is TRBJ2-7, with 10 bases fitting TRBD1. Germline V CDR1 and CDR2: MNHEY, SVGEGT. The ends lost 4 bases at V and 4 bases at J; junction bases unmatched: 13. CDR3 length: 17 amino acids. This CDR3 is CASSSVQSRQGAYEQYF. The CDR3 nucleotides are TGTGCCAGCAGTTCCGTGCAATCGAGACAGGGGGCGTACGAGCAGTACTTC.

The chain employs TRBV7-9 and TRBJ2-1; D is unresolved. V lost 5 bases, J lost 1 base, and 9 bases lay in between. Germline lookup yields CDR1 SEHNR and CDR2 FQNEAQ (reference sequence). The CDR3 has 14 amino acids. CDR3 in DNA: TGTGCCAGCAGCCCGAGCATTTCCTACAATGAGCAGTTCTTC. This encodes CASSPSISYNEQFF.

The rearrangement joins TRBV18 to TRBJ2-7, with TRBD2 as a possible D gene (6 bases). Germline V gives CDR1 KGHSH, CDR2 LQKENI. Trimming took 6 bases from V and 7 from J, leaving 19 bases between them. The CDR3 totals 14 residues. The CDR3 loop reads CASSPALASGEQYF. In DNA form, the CDR3 reads TGTGCCAGCTCGCCAGCCCTAGCGTCGGGGGAGCAGTACTTC.

This chain connects TRBV15 to TRBJ2-1, with 9 positions matching TRBD2. The V gene end was trimmed by 4 bases and the J gene end by 4 bases; junction bases not matched to a gene: 8. The CDR3 loop spans 16 amino acids. Germline V gene sequence: CDR1 LNHNV, CDR2 YYDKDF (reference sequence). For the CDR3, the DNA is TGTGCCACCAGCAAACCCGCGGGAGGGGCATACAATGAGCAGTTCTTC. As protein: CATSKPAGGAYNEQFF.

The rearrangement uses TRBV18 and TRBJ2-1; a weak D match, TRBD2 (6 bases). The CDR3 has 14 amino acids. V lost 4 bases to trimming and J lost 4 bases, with 11 bases between them. The germline gives CDR1 KGHSH, CDR2 LQKENI. CDR3 DNA sequence: TGTGCCAGCTCACGGGACTCCCGATACAATGAGCAGTTCTTC. Protein sequence: CASSRDSRYNEQFF.

This clone appeared a few times. The chain uses TRBV10-3 and TRBJ2-5, with D hard to call. V was pared by 0 bases and J by 4 bases, with 12 bases between. Germline V gene data show CDR1 as ENHRY and CDR2 as SYGVKD. CDR3 length equals 15 residues. The CDR3 is CAISESIRFLETQYF. Written as DNA, the CDR3 is TGTGCCATCAGTGAGTCGATCCGGTTCCTAGAGACCCAGTACTTC.

This clone was picked up one time. The gene calls are TRBV5-6 and TRBJ2-5, with 8 bases lining up with TRBD1. Per the germline V gene, CDR1 is SGHDT and CDR2 is YYEEEE. This CDR3 has 13 amino acids. V lost 4 bases and J lost 5; bases outside the gene matches: 4. The DNA for the CDR3 is TGTGCCAGCAGCCTACGGACAGGGGAGACCCAGTACTTC. It translates to CASSLRTGETQYF.

The chain carries TRBV6-5 and TRBJ2-1; 13 bases are a match to TRBD2. The germline gives CDR1 MNHEY, CDR2 SVGAGI. This CDR3 contains 16 residues. The J segment lost 6 bases and the V segment lost 2 bases, leaving 4 bases of the junction unmatched. The CDR3 sequence: CASSYGGLAGPNEQFF. The CDR3 coding sequence is TGTGCCAGCAGTTACGGGGGACTAGCGGGACCCAATGAGCAGTTCTTC.

The J gene is TRBJ2-7, the V gene TRBV27; 9 bases match TRBD1. The CDR3 is 15 amino acids. Germline CDR1 reads MNHEY; CDR2 reads SMNVEV (reference sequence). V trimming: 6 bases; J trimming: 4 bases; junction bases outside the gene matches: 10. The CDR3 spells CASRSKTGGAYEQYF. As DNA, the CDR3 is TGTGCCAGCAGGTCCAAAACAGGGGGCGCATACGAGCAGTACTTC.

There are a few counts of this clone. J is TRBJ2-7 and V is TRBV24-1, with D unresolved. CDR1 is KGHDR and CDR2 is SFDVKD in the germline V gene. The length of the CDR3 is 12 residues. V was cut by 7 bases and J by 3 bases, with 9 bases left in between. The CDR3: CATSRSGYEQYF. DNA for the CDR3: TGTGCCACCAGCCGCTCCGGCTACGAGCAGTACTTC.

J is TRBJ2-1 and V is TRBV19; D is ambiguous. The CDR3 has 12 amino acids. With 3 bases removed from V and 3 bases from J, the gap between germline ends came to 3 bases. Germline CDR1 LNHDA, CDR2 SQIVND (reference sequence). The chain's CDR3 is CASSILYNEQFF. DNA of the CDR3: TGTGCCAGTAGTATTCTCTACAATGAGCAGTTCTTC.

This clone was seen ten or more times. Here the CDR3 DNA reads TGTGCCAGCAGTCAACCGGGACAGTACACCGGGGAGCTGTTTTTT. Protein sequence: CASSQPGQYTGELFF. The V gene is TRBV6-2 or TRBV6-3, the J gene TRBJ2-2; 7 bases fit TRBD1. With V trimmed by 5 bases and J by 3 bases, 6 bases remained unmatched. This CDR3 spans 15 amino acids. The germline gives CDR1 MNHEY, CDR2 SVGEGT.

This clone was observed a handful of times. The genes are TRBV11-1 and TRBJ1-1; 7 bases are shared with TRBD1. Unmatched junction bases numbered 4, after V lost 6 bases and J lost 0 bases. This CDR3 is built from 14 residues. The germline V gene encodes CDR1 SGHAT and CDR2 FQDESV (reference sequence). CDR3 nucleotide sequence: TGTGCCAGCAGGGGACAGACCATGAACACTGAAGCTTTCTTT. Its translation: CASRGQTMNTEAFF.

V usage is TRBV11-1 and J usage is TRBJ2-1, with 7 nucleotides matching TRBD1. The CDR3 has 15 amino acids. Per the germline V gene, CDR1 is SGHAT and CDR2 is FQDESV (reference sequence). V lost 5 bases to trimming and J lost 9 bases; unmatched junction nucleotides: 13. This chain's CDR3 is CASSHGMLGGLEQFF. The CDR3 DNA reads as TGTGCCAGCAGCCATGGGATGCTAGGGGGCCTTGAGCAGTTCTTC.

The chain combines TRBV19 with TRBJ1-1; D possibly corresponds to TRBD1 (6 bases). The CDR3 loop spans 15 amino acids. Germline V gene lookup returns CDR1 LNHDA and CDR2 SQIVND (reference sequence). Trimming stripped 2 bases from V and 5 bases from J, with 15 bases between. The CDR3 reads CASSIIGGALTEAFF. DNA for the CDR3: TGTGCCAGTAGTATAATCGGGGGGGCTCTGACTGAAGCTTTCTTT.

In this sample, this clone turned up once. V is TRBV30 and J is TRBJ2-3; 8 nucleotides align to TRBD2. Losses at the gene ends were 3 bases for V and 2 bases for J; bases not matched to a gene: 7. Per the germline V gene, CDR1 is GTSNPN and CDR2 is SVGIG (reference sequence). CDR3 size: 15 residues. CDR3 sequence reads: CAWSPGRADTDTQYF. CDR3 sequence (DNA): TGTGCCTGGAGCCCCGGGAGGGCCGACACAGATACGCAGTATTTT.

This chain links TRBV5-1 with TRBJ2-7; tentative D call: TRBD1 (5 bases). With 5 bases removed from V and 4 bases from J, the gap between germline ends came to 10 bases. The germline gives CDR1 SGHRS, CDR2 YFSETQ. This CDR3 comprises 12 residues. Here the CDR3 DNA reads TGCGCCAGCAGTGGGGCCGGTTACGAGCAGTACTTC. This codes for CASSGAGYEQYF.

This clone has a handful of counts. The chain has TRBV9 and TRBJ1-2; D uncertain. Germline CDR1 and CDR2: SGDLS and YYNGEE. Trimming pared 0 bases from V and 4 bases from J, leaving 28 bases between. This CDR3 comprises 20 residues. The CDR3 nucleotides are TGTGCCAGCAGCGTAGGATTTAACGCCGGGAACCAAAACGAAGGCTATGGCTACACCTTC. Protein sequence: CASSVGFNAGNQNEGYGYTF.

The rearrangement links TRBV4-3 to TRBJ2-3; 7 bases are shared with TRBD2. J lost 4 bases, V lost 5 bases, and 6 bases had no gene match. CDR3 length: 14 residues. CDR1 is LGHNA, CDR2 YSLEER, per germline. This CDR3 reads CASSSLGRADTQYF. The CDR3 nucleotides read TGCGCCAGCAGCTCCCTAGGGAGGGCAGATACGCAGTATTTT.